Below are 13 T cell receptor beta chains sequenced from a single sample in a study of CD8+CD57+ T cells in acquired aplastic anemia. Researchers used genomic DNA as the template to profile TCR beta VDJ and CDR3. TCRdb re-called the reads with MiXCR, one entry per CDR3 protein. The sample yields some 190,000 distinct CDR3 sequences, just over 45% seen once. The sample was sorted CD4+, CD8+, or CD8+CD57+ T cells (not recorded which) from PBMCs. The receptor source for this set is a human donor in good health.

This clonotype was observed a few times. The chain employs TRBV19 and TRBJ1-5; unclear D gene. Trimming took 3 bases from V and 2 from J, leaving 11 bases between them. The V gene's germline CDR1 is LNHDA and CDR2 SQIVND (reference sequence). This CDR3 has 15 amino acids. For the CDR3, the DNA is TGTGCCAGTAGTATGACCGGGAACGGCAATCAGCCCCAGCATTTT. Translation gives CASSMTGNGNQPQHF. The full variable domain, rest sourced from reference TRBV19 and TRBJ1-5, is DGGITQSPKYLFRKEGQNVTLSCEQNLNHDAMYWYRQDPGQGLRLIYYSQIVNDFQKGDIAEGYSVSREKKESFPLTVTSAQKNPTAFYLCASSMTGNGNQPQHFGDGTRLSIL.

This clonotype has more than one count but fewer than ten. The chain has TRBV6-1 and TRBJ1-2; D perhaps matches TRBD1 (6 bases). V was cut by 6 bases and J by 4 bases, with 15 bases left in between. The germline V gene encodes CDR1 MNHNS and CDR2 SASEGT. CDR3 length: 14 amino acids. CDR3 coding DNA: TGTGCCAGCAGATCGACAGGCTCAAGCTATGGCTACACCTTC. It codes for CASRSTGSSYGYTF.

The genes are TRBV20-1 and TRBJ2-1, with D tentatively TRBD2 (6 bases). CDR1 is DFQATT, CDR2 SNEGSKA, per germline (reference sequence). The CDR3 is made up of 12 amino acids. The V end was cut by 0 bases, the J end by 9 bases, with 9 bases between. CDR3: CSAREREIEQFF. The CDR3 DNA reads TGCAGTGCTAGAGAACGGGAGATTGAGCAGTTCTTC.

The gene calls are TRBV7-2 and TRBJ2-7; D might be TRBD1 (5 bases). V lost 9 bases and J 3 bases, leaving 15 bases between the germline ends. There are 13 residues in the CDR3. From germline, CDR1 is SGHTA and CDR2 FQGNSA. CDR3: CASSSHDSYEQYF. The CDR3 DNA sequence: TGTGCCAGTAGTTCCCACGACAGCTACGAGCAGTACTTC.

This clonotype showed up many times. CDR3 nucleotide sequence: TGTGCCAGCAGCTGGGGACAGTCGAACACCGGGGAGCTGTTTTTT. Translating it yields CASSWGQSNTGELFF. This chain uses TRBV7-2 with TRBJ2-2; 7 bases agree with TRBD1. The CDR3 runs 15 residues. With 4 bases clipped from V and 0 bases from J, the junction kept 2 bases outside the gene matches. Germline V gene sequence: CDR1 SGHTA, CDR2 FQGNSA. Supplemented by reference TRBV7-2 and TRBJ2-2, the full variable domain reads GAGVSQSPSNKVTEKGKDVELRCDPISGHTALYWYRQSLGQGLEFLIYFQGNSAPDKSGLPSDRFSAERTGGSVSTLTIQRTQQEDSAVYLCASSWGQSNTGELFFGEGSRLTVL.

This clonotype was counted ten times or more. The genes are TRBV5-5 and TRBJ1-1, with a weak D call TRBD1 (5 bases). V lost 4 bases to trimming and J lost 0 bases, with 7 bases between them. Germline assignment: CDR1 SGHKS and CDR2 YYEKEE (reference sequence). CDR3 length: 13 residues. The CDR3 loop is CASSGGVNTEAFF. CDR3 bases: TGTGCCAGCAGCGGAGGGGTGAACACTGAAGCTTTCTTT.

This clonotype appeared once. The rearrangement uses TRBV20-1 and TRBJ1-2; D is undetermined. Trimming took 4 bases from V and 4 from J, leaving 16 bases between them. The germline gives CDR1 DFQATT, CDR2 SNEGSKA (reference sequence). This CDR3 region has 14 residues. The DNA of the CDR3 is TGCAGTGCTATCTTTCGGGCGGGAGGCTATGGCTACACCTTC. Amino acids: CSAIFRAGGYGYTF.

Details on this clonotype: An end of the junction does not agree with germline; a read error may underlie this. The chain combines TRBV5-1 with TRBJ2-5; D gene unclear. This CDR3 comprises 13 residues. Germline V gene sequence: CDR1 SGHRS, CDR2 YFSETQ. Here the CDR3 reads CASSFDLIEIQYF. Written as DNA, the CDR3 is TGCGCCAGCAGCTTTGACCTGATAGAGATCCAGTACTTC.

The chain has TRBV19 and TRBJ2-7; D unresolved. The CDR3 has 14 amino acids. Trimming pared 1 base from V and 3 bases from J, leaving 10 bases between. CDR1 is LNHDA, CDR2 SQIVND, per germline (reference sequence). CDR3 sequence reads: CASSIGSPDYEQYF. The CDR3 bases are TGTGCCAGTAGTATAGGGAGCCCAGACTACGAGCAGTACTTC.

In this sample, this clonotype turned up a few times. CDR3 nucleotides: TGCAGCGTTTTAGGCACAGGCCAAGCCGAGCAGTACTTC. It is translated as CSVLGTGQAEQYF. This chain uses TRBV29-1 with TRBJ2-7; weak D call: TRBD1 (5 bases). Trimming removed 5 bases at V and 6 bases at J, with 17 bases between. CDR3 length equals 13 residues. From germline, CDR1 is SQVTM and CDR2 ANQGSEA.

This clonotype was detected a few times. CDR3 DNA sequence: TGTGCCAGCAGTGACTTGTCAGGCGGGGAGCTGTTTTTT. It yields the protein CASSDLSGGELFF. The genes are TRBV6-4 and TRBJ2-2; D not resolved. Germline V gene lookup returns CDR1 MRHNA and CDR2 SNTAGT. Trimming shortened V by 1 base and J by 7 bases, and 7 bases separated the two germline ends. The CDR3 spans 13 residues.

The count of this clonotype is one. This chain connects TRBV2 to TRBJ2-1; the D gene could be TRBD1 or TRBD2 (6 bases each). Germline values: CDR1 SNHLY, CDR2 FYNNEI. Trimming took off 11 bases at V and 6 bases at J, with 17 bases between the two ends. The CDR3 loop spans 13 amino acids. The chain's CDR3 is CAEGGVYGNEQFF. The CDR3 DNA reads TGTGCCGAGGGGGGAGTCTATGGCAATGAGCAGTTCTTC.

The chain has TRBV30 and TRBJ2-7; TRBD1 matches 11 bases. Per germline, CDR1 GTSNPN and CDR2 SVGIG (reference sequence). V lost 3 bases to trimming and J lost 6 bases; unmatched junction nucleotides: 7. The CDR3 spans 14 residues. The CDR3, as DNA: TGTGCCTGGAGAGCAGGACAGGGGGCCGGCGAGCAGTACTTC. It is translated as CAWRAGQGAGEQYF.